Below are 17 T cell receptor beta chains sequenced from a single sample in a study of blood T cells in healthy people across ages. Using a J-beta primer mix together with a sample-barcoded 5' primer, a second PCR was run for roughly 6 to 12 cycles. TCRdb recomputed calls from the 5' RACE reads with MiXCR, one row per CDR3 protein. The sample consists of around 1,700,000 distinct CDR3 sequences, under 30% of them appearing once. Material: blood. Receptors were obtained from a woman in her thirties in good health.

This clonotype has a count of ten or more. The CDR3 DNA sequence: TGTGCCAGCAGCTTAGGAAACGACAGGTATCCGAATTTCTACGAGCAGTACTTC. Its protein product is CASSLGNDRYPNFYEQYF. The V call is TRBV7-9, the J call TRBJ2-7; D may be TRBD1 (6 bases). Germline V gene lookup returns CDR1 SEHNR and CDR2 FQNEAQ (reference sequence). This CDR3 is 18 amino acids long. Trimming took 1 base from V and 3 from J, leaving 22 bases between them.

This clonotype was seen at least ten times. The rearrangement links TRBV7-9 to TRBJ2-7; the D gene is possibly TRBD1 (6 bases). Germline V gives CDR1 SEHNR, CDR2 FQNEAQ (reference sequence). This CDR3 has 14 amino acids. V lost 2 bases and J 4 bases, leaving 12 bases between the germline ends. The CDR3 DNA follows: TGTGCCAGCAGCTTACAAGGACAGCCATACGAGCAGTACTTC. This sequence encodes CASSLQGQPYEQYF.

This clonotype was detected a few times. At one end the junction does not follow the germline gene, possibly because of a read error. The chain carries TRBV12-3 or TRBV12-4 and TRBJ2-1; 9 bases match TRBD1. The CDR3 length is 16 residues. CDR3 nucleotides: TGTGCCTGCAGTCCCGGGTTGGGACAGGGTTACAATGAGCAGTTCTTC. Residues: CACSPGLGQGYNEQFF.

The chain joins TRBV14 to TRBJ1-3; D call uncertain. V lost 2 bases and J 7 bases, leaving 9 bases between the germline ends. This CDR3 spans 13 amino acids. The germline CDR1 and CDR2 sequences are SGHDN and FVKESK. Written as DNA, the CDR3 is TGTGCCAGCAGCCAAAGTTCCTGGAACACCATATATTTT. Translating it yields CASSQSSWNTIYF. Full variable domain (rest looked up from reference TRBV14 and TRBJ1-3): EAGVTQFPSHSVIEKGQTVTLRCDPISGHDNLYWYRRVMGKEIKFLLHFVKESKQDESGMPNNRFLAERTGGTYSTLKVQPAELEDSGVYFCASSQSSWNTIYFGEGSWLTVV.

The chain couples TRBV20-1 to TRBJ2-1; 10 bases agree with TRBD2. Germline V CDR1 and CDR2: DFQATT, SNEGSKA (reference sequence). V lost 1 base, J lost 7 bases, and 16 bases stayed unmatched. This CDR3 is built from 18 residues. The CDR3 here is CSARAPFEAGGPPNEQFF. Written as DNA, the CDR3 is TGCAGTGCTAGAGCCCCGTTTGAAGCGGGAGGGCCTCCGAATGAGCAGTTCTTC.

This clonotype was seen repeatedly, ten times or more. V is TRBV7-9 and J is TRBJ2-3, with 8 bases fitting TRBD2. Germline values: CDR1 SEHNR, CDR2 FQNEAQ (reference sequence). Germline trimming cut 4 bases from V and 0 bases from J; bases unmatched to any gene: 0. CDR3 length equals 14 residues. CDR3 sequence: CASSSSGSTDTQYF. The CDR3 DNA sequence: TGTGCCAGCAGCTCTAGCGGGAGCACAGATACGCAGTATTTT.

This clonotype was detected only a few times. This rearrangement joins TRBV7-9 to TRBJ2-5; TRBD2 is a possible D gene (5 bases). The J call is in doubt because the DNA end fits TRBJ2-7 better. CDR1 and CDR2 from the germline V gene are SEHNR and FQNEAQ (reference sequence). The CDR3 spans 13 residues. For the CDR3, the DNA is TGTGCCAGCAGCTTATCGGGATTGGCCGAGCAGTACTTC. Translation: CASSLSGLAEQYF.

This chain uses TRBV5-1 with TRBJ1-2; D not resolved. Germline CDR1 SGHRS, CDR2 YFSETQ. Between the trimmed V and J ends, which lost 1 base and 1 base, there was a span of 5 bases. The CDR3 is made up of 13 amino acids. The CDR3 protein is CASSLYDNYGYTF. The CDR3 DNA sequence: TGCGCCAGCAGCTTGTACGATAACTATGGCTACACCTTC.

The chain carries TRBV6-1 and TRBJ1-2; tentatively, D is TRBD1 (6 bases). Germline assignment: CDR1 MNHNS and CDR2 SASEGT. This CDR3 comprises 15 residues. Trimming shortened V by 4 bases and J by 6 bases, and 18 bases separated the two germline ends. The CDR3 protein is CASSARAQGLDGYTF. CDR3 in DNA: TGTGCCAGCAGTGCTAGGGCACAGGGATTGGATGGCTACACCTTC.

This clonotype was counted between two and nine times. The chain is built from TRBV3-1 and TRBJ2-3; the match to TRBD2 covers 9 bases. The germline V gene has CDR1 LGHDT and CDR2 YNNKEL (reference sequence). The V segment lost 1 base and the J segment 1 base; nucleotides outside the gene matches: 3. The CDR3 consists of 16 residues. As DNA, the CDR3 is TGTGCCAGCAGCCAAGCTATAGCGGGGGGCACAGATACGCAGTATTTT. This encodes CASSQAIAGGTDTQYF.

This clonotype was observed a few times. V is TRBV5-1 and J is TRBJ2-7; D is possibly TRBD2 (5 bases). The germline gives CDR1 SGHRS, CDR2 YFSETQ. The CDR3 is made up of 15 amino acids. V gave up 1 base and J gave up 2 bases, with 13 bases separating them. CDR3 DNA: TGCGCCAGCAGCTTGCTAGAGACTAACGCCTACGAGCAGTACTTC. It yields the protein CASSLLETNAYEQYF.

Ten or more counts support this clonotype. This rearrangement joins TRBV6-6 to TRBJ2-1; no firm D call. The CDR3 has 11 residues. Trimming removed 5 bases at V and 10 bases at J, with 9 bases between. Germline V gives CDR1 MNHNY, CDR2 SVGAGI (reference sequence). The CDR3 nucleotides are TGTGCCAGCAGTAGCCTAGAGGAGCAGTTCTTC. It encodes CASSSLEEQFF.

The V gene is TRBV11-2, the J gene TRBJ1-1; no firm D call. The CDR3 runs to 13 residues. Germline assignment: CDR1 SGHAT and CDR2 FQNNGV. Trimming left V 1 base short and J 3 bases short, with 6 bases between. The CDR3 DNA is TGTGCCAGCAGCTTAGTTACCTACACTGAAGCTTTCTTT. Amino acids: CASSLVTYTEAFF.

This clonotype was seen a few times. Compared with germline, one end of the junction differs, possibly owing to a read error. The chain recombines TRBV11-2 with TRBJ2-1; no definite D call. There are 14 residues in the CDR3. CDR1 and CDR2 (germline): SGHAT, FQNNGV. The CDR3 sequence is CVSTYGQEYNEQFF. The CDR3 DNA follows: TGTGTCAGCACCTACGGGCAGGAATACAATGAGCAGTTCTTC.

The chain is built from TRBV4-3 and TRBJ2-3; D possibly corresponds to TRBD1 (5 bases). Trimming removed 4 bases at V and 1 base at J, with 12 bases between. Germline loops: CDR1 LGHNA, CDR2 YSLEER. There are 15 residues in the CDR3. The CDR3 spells CASSLQGQRTDTQYF. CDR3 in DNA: TGCGCCAGCAGCCTTCAGGGCCAACGCACAGATACGCAGTATTTT.

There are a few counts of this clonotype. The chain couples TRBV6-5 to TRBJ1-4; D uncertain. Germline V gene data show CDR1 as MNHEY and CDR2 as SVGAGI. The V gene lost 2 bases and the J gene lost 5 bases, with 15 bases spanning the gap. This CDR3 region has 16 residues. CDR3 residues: CASSYTRTARNEKLFF. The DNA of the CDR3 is TGTGCCAGCAGTTACACACGGACTGCGCGGAATGAAAAACTGTTTTTT.

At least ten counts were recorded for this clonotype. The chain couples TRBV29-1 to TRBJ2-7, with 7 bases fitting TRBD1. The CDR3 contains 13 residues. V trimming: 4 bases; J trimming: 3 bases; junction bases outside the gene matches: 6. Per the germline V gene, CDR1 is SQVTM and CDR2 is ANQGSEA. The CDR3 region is CSVGRQGFYEQYF. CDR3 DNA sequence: TGCAGCGTTGGGAGACAGGGATTCTACGAGCAGTACTTC.